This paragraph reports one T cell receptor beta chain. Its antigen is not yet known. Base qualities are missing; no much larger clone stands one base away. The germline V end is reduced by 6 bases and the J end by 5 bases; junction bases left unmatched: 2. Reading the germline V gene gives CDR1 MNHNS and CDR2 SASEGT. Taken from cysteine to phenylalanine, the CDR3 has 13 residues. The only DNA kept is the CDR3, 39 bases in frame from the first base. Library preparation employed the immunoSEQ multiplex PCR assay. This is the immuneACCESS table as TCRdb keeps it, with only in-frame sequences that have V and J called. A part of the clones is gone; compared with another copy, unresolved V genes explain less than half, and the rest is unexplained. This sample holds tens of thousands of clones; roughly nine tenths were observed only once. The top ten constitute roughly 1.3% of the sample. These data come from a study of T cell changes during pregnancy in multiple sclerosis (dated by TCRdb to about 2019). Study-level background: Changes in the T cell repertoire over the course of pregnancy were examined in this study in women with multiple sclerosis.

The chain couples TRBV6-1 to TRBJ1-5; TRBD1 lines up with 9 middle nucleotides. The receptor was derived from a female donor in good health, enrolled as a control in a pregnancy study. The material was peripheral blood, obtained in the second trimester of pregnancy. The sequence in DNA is TGTGCCAGCAGAAGACAGGGGGATCAGCCCCAGCATTTT. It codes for CASRRQGDQPQHF.